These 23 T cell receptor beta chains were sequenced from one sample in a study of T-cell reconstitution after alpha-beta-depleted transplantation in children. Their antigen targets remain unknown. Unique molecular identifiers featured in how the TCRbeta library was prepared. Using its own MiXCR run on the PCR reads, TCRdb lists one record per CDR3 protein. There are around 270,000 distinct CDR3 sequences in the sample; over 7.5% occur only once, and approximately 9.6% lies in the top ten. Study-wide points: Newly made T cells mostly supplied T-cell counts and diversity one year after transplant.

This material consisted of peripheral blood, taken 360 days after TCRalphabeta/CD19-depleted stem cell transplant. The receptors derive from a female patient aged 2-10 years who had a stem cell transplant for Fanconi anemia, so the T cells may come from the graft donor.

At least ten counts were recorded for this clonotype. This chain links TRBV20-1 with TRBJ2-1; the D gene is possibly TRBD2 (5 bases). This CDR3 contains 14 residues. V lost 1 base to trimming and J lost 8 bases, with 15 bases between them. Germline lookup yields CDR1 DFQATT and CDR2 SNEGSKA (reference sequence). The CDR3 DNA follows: TGCAGTGCTAGAGTACTAGGGTTTTCCTATGAGCAGTTCTTC. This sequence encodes CSARVLGFSYEQFF.

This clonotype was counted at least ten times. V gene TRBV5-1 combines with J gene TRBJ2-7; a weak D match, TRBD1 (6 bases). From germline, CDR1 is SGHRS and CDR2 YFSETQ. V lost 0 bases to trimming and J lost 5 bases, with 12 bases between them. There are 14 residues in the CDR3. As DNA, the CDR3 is TGCGCCAGCAGCTTGGCGGGACATTCCCACGAGCAGTACTTC. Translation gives CASSLAGHSHEQYF.

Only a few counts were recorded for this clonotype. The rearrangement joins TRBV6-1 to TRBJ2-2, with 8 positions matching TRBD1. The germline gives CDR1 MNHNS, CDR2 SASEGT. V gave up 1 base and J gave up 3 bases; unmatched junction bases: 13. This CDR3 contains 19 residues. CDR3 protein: CASSEGGLRTGMDTGELFF. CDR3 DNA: TGTGCCAGCAGTGAAGGAGGTCTCCGGACAGGGATGGACACCGGGGAGCTGTTTTTT.

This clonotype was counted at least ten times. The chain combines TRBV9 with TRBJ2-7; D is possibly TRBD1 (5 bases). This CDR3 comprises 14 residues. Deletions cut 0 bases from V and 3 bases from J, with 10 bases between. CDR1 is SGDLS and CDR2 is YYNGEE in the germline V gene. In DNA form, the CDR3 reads TGTGCCAGCAGCGTAGATGGGGCCCGCTACGAGCAGTACTTC. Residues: CASSVDGARYEQYF. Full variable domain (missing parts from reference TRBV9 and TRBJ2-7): DSGVTQTPKHLITATGQRVTLRCSPRSGDLSVYWYQQSLDQGLQFLIQYYNGEERAKGNILERFSAQQFPDLHSELNLSSLELGDSALYFCASSVDGARYEQYFGPGTRLTVT.

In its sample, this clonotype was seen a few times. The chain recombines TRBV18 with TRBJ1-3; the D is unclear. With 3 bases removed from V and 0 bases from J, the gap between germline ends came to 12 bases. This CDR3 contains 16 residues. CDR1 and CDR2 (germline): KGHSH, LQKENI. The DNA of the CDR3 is TGTGCCAGCTCACCGAGGGAGATGGGCTCTGGAAACACCATATATTTT. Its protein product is CASSPREMGSGNTIYF. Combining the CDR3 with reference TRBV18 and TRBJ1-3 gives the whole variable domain NAGVMQNPRHLVRRRGQEARLRCSPMKGHSHVYWYRQLPEEGLKFMVYLQKENIIDESGMPKERFSAEFPKEGPSILRIQQVVRGDSAAYFCASSPREMGSGNTIYFGEGSWLTVV.

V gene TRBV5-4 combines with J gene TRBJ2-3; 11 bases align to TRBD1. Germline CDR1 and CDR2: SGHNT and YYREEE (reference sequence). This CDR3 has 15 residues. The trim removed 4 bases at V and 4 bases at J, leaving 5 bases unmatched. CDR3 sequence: CASSTGQGAPDTQYF. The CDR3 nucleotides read TGTGCCAGCAGCACCGGACAGGGGGCTCCAGATACGCAGTATTTT.

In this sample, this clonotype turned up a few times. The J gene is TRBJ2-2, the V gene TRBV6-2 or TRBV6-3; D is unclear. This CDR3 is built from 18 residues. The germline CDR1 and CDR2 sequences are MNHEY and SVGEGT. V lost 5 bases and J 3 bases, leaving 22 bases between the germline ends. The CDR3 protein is CASSQLSSGDKDTGELFF. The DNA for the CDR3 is TGTGCCAGCAGTCAGCTTTCCTCTGGTGACAAGGACACCGGGGAGCTGTTTTTT.

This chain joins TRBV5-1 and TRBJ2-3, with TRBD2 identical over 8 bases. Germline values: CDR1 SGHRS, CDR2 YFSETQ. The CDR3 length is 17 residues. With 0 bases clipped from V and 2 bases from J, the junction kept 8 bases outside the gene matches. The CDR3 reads CASSLEAAGVITDTQYF. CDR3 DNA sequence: TGCGCCAGCAGCTTGGAGGCAGCGGGGGTAATCACAGATACGCAGTATTTT.

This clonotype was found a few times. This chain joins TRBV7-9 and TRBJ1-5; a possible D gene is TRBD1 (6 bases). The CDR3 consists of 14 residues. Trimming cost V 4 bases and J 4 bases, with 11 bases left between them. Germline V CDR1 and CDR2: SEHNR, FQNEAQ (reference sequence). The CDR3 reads CASSSGGGNQPQHF. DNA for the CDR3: TGTGCCAGCAGCTCCGGAGGGGGGAATCAGCCCCAGCATTTT.

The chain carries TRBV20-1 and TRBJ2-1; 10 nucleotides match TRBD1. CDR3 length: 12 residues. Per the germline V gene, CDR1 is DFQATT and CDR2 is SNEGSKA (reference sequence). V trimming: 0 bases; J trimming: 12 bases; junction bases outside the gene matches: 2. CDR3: CSAREDRGGQFF. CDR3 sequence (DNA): TGCAGTGCTAGAGAGGACAGGGGGGGGCAGTTCTTC.

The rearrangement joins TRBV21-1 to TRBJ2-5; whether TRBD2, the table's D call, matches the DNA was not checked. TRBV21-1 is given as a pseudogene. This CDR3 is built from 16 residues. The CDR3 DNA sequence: TGTGCCAGCAGCCCTAGGATCCGGGAGGGCCGGGAGACCCAGTACTTC. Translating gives CASSPRIREGRETQYF.

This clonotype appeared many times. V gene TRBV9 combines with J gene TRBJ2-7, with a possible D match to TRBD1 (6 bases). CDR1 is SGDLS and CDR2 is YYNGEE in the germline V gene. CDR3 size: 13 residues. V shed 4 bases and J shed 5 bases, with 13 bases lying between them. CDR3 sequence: CASSPGRGNEQYF. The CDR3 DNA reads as TGTGCCAGCAGCCCCGGCAGGGGAAACGAGCAGTACTTC.

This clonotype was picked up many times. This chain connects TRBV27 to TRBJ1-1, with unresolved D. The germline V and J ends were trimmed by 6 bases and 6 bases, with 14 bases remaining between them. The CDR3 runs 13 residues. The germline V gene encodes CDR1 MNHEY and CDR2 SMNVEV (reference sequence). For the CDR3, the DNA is TGTGCCAGCAGGCTTAGCAGGTTCCCTGAAGCTTTCTTT. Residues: CASRLSRFPEAFF.

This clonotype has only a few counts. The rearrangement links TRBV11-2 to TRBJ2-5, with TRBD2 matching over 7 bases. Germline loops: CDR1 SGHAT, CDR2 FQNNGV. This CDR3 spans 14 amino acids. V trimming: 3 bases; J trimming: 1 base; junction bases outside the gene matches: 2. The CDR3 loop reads CASSLWEGQETQYF. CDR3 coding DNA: TGTGCCAGCAGCTTGTGGGAGGGCCAAGAGACCCAGTACTTC.

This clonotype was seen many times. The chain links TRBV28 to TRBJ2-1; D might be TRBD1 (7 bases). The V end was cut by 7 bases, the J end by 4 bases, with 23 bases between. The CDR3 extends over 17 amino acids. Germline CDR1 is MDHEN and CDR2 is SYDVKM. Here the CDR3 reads CASTLIGGQRSYNEQFF. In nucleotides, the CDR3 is TGTGCCAGCACTCTGATCGGGGGACAGCGCTCTTACAATGAGCAGTTCTTC.

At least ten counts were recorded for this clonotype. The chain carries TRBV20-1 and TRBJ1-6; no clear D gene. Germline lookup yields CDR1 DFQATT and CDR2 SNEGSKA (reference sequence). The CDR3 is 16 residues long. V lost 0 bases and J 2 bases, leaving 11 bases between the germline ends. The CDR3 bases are TGCAGTGCTAGAGAGGAGGGCGTTCCCTATAATTCACCCCTCCACTTT. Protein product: CSAREEGVPYNSPLHF.

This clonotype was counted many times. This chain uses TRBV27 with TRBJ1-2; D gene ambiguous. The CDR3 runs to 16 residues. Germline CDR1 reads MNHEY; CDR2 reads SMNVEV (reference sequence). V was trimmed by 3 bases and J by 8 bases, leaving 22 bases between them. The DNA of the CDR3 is TGTGCCAGCAGTTTCTCCCCCTACAGACCTGGTAGGGGCTACACCTTC. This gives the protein CASSFSPYRPGRGYTF.

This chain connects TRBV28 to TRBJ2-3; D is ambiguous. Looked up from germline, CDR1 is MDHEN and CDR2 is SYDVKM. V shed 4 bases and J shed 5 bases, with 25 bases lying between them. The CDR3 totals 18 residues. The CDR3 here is CASSSIRSGPELVDTQYF. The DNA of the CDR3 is TGTGCCAGCAGTTCTATACGTTCCGGGCCAGAGTTGGTAGATACGCAGTATTTT. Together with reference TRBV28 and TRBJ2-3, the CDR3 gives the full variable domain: DVKVTQSSRYLVKRTGEKVFLECVQDMDHENMFWYRQDPGLGLRLIYFSYDVKMKEKGDIPEGYSVSREKKERFSLILESASTNQTSMYLCASSSIRSGPELVDTQYFGPGTRLTVL.

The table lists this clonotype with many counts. DNA for the CDR3: TGTGCCAGCAGTTACAGGGGGCGTGGAGAGCAGTACTTC. Protein product: CASSYRGRGEQYF. The gene calls are TRBV27 and TRBJ2-7; 9 nucleotides agree with TRBD1. With 4 bases clipped from V and 7 bases from J, the junction kept 5 bases outside the gene matches. The CDR3 totals 13 residues. CDR1 and CDR2 (germline): MNHEY, SMNVEV (reference sequence).

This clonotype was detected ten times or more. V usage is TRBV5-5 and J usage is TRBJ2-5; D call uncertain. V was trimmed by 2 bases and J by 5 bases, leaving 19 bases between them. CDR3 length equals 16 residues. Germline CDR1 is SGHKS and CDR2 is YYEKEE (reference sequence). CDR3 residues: CASSFLRVSPTETQYF. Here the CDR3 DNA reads TGTGCCAGCAGCTTCCTTAGGGTCTCTCCCACGGAGACCCAGTACTTC. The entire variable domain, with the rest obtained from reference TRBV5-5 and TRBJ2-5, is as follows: DAGVTQSPTHLIKTRGQQVTLRCSPISGHKSVSWYQQVLGQGPQFIFQYYEKEERGRGNFPDRFSARQFPNYSSELNVNALLLGDSALYLCASSFLRVSPTETQYFGPGTRLLVL.

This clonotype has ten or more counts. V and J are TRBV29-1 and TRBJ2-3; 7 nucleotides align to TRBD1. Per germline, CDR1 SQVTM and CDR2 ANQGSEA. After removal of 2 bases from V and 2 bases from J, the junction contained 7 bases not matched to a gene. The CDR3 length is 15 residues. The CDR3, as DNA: TGCAGCGTTGAAATCTGGGGACAGAACACAGATACGCAGTATTTT. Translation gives CSVEIWGQNTDTQYF.

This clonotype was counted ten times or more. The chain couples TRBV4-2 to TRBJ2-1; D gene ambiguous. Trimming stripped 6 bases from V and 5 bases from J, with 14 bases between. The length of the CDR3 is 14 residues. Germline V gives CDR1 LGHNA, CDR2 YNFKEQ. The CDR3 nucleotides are TGTGCCAGCAGTTCTGTTGGCCCAGACAATGAGCAGTTCTTC. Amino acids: CASSSVGPDNEQFF.

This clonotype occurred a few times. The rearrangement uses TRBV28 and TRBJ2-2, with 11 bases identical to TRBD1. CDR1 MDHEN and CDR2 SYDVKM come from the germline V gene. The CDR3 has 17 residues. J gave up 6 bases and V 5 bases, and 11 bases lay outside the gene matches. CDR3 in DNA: TGTGCCAGCAGTCTTCCTTTCGGACAGGGGGCGCCCGGGGAGCTGTTTTTT. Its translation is CASSLPFGQGAPGELFF.